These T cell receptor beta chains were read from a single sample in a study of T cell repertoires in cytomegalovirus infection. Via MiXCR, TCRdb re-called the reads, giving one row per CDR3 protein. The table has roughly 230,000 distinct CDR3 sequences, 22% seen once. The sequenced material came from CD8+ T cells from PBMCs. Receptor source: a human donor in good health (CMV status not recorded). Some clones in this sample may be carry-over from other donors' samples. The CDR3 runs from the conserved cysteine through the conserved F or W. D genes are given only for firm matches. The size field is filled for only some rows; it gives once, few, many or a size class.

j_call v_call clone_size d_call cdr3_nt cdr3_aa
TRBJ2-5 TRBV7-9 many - TGTGCCAGCAGCTTATTAGGTCGGGGGCAGGGAAACCAAGAGACCCAGTACTTC CASSLLGRGQGNQETQYF
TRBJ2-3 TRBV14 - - TGTGGGGCGCAGTTTGGTAAGGATACGCAGTATTTT CGAQFGKDTQYF
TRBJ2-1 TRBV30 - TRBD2 TGTGTCTGGAGTGAAGAAGCGGGGGAAAACAATGAGCAGTTCTTC CVWSEEAGENNEQFF
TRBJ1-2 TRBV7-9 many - TGTGCCAGCGAGGGTCTAAGCCTCGGTGGGGGCTACACCTTC CASEGLSLGGGYTF
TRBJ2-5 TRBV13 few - TGTGCCAGCAGCACTTACAGGATCCCGGGGACCCAGTACTTC CASSTYRIPGTQYF
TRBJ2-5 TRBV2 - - TGTGCCAGCAGTGTGGCCCGCCTCTCCCAGGAGACCCAGTACTTC CASSVARLSQETQYF
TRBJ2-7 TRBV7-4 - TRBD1 TGTGCCAGCAGCGCCCCAGGGGGCGACCGCTCCTACGAGCAGTACTTC CASSAPGGDRSYEQYF
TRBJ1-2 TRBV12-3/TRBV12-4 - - TGTGCCAGCAGCCGGGGCCCCGATGGCTACACCTTC CASSRGPDGYTF
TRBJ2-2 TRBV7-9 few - TGTGCCAGCAGCTTCCCTCTCGGGGCAGGAGTGAACACCGGGGAGCTGTTTTTT CASSFPLGAGVNTGELFF
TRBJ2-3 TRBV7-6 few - TGTGCCAGCAGCTTAGCGCCAGCAGATACGCAGTATTTT CASSLAPADTQYF
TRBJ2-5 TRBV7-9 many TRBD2 TGTGCCAGCAGCTTCTGGGAAGCGGGGCAAGAGACCCAGTACTTC CASSFWEAGQETQYF
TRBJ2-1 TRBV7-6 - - TGTGCCAGCAGCTCGACTAGTCTAGCCGACAATGAGCAGTCCTTC CASSSTSLADNEQSF
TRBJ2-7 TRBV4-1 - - TGCGCCAGCAGCCCCCGGTTGACAGGCCGCTACGAGCAGTACTTC CASSPRLTGRYEQYF
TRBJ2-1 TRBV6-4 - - TGTGCCAGCTCACCAGCCGGGTCCTCCTACAATGAGCAGTTCTTC CASSPAGSSYNEQFF
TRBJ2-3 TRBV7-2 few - TGTGCCAGCAGCTTAGTCCAGACCCACACAGATACGCAGTATTTT CASSLVQTHTDTQYF
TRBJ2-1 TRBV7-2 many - TGTGCCAGCAGAGGGCAGGTCGATGAGCAGTTCTTC CASRGQVDEQFF
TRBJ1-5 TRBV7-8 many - TGTGCCAGCAGCTTACTACCGTGGGCATCAGGAGAGAGCAATCAGCCCCAGCATTTT CASSLLPWASGESNQPQHF
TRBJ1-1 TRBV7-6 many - TGTGCCAGCAGAAGGGGAAAGAACACTGAAGCTTTCTTT CASRRGKNTEAFF
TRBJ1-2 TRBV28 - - TGTGCCAGCAGTTTAGAAGATGGCTACACCTTC CASSLEDGYTF
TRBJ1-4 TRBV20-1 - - TGCAGTGCTAGAGATTCCAGAAGGAATGAAAAACTGTTTTTT CSARDSRRNEKLFF
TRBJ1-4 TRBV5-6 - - TGTGCCAGCAGCTTGGACACCCTGCGAATTCGTGAAAAACTGTTTTTT CASSLDTLRIREKLFF
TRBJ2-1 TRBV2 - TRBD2 TGTGCCAGCAGTGAAGGCCCGGGGCGGGGGGGCCTTGATGAGCAGTTCTTC CASSEGPGRGGLDEQFF
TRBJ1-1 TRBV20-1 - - TGCAGTGCTAGAAACGACAGAGCGGACGCTGAAGCTTTCTTT CSARNDRADAEAFF
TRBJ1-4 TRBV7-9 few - TGTGCCAGCAGCTTACTTTCAGGGGAAGAAAAACTGTTTTTT CASSLLSGEEKLFF
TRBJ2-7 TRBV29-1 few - TGCAGCGTTGGGGGCTCGGCGGTCTCCTACGAGCAGTACTTC CSVGGSAVSYEQYF
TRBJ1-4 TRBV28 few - TGTGCCAGCAGGTCCATCCCCAAGAAGGAAACTAATGAAAAACTGTTTTTT CASRSIPKKETNEKLFF
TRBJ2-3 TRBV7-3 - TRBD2 TGTGCCAGCAGCCCGGCCGGGGGGGCAATTGATACGCAGTATTTT CASSPAGGAIDTQYF
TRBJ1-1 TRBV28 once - TGTGCCAGCAGTTTATCCCCTGCCGCTGAAGCTTTCTTT CASSLSPAAEAFF
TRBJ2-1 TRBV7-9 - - TGTGCCAGCAGCTTTGACCCATCTGCGGGTGAGCAGTTCTTC CASSFDPSAGEQFF
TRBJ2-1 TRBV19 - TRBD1 TGTGCCAGTAGTACCGGGACAGCCAAGAACAATGAGCAGTTCTTC CASSTGTAKNNEQFF
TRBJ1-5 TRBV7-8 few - TGTGCCAGCAGCTTAGCCGGGGGAAATCAGCCCCAGCATTTT CASSLAGGNQPQHF
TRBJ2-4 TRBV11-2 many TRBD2 TGTGCCAGCAGCTTAGCCCCAACGGGGGGACTAGCGGAAAACATTCAGTACTTC CASSLAPTGGLAENIQYF
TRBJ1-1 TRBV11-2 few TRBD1 TGTGCCAGCAGCTTAGATCCAGGGGGCACTGAAGCTTTCTTT CASSLDPGGTEAFF
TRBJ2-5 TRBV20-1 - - TGCAGTGCTAGAGAGGGTGGAGAGACCCAGTACTTC CSAREGGETQYF
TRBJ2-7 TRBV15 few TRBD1 TGTGCCACCAGTATAGGGACAGGAGTAAACTACGAGCAGTACTTC CATSIGTGVNYEQYF
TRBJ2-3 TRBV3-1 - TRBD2 TGTGCCAGCAGCAGCCCGGGACTAGCGCTCACAGATACGCAGTATTTT CASSSPGLALTDTQYF
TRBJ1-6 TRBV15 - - TGTGCCACCAGCACGTCAGGAGCCTCACCCCTCCACTTT CATSTSGASPLHF
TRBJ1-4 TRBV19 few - TGTGCCAGTAGTATAGACCCGACCAAATGGAATGAAAAACTGTTTTTT CASSIDPTKWNEKLFF
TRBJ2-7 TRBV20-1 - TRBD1 TGCAGTGGGTGGGACAGGGGGACCTCCTACGAGCAGTACTTC CSGWDRGTSYEQYF
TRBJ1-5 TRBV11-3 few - TGTGCCAGCAGCCCGCCTAGCCGGCAGTCCACCACTCCAAAGGGGTCTAGCAATCAGCCCCAGCATTTT CASSPPSRQSTTPKGSSNQPQHF
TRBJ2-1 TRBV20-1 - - TGCAGTGCTAATGCGGGGAATCAAAATGAGCAGTTCTTC CSANAGNQNEQFF
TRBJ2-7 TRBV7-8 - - TGTGCCAGCAGCCGTCAGGCAGGGGACGAGCAGTACTTC CASSRQAGDEQYF